This TCR beta chain was identified during a study of Graves' ophthalmopathy and Graves' hyperthyroidism. The germline V gene has CDR1 LNHNV and CDR2 YYDKDF (reference sequence). This CDR3 is built from 16 residues. Trimming removed 3 bases from V and 6 bases from J; junction bases left unmatched: 9. Excluded: other autoimmune disease, uncontrolled infection, pregnancy or lactation. RNA transcripts were the source from which TCR beta CDR3 regions were amplified. After a first-round RT-PCR with HTBI primers, a second-round multiplex PCR was run. TCRdb re-derived calls from the multiplex PCR reads in MiXCR, one entry per CDR3 protein. Among about 1.2 million distinct CDR3 sequences listed, roughly two fifths were seen once.

The TCR originated in an adult man with Graves' hyperthyroidism. The chain carries TRBV15 and TRBJ1-5; 9 nucleotides match TRBD1. The source material was peripheral blood or thyroid tissue (not recorded which). The CDR3 reads CATSSEGQGTIQPQHF. CDR3 coding DNA: TGTGCCACCAGCAGTGAGGGACAGGGTACGATTCAGCCCCAGCATTTT.